This TCR beta chain was sequenced in a study of T cell changes during pregnancy in multiple sclerosis. The table came from immunoSEQ multiplex PCR; TCRdb's copy has only in-frame clones and leaves some out. The sample records some 32,000 clones, over 75% being singletons. V lost 4 bases, J lost 7 bases, and 12 bases stayed unmatched. Germline V gene sequence: CDR1 PRHDT, CDR2 FYEKMQ (reference sequence). The CDR3 extends over 18 amino acids. The specimen comprised CD8+ T cells from peripheral blood mononuclear cells, sampled in the second trimester of pregnancy. This TCR came from a female donor with multiple sclerosis, enrolled in a pregnancy study. The chain couples TRBV13 to TRBJ2-1, with 14 bases that match TRBD2. In nucleotides, the CDR3 is TGTGCCAGCAGCTCTCCCAGGGGACTAGCGGGAGAGCGGAATGAGCAGTTCTTC. As protein: CASSSPRGLAGERNEQFF.